Given below is one T cell receptor (beta chain) in context. The CDR3 extends over 13 amino acids. Trimming stripped 3 bases from V and 5 bases from J, with 10 bases between. In germline, CDR1 is SNHLY, CDR2 FYNNEI. The data were produced by immunoSEQ multiplex PCR, yet TCRdb's version contains in-frame clones alone and is incomplete. There are about 250,000 clones in the sample; over 75% occur only once, and over 2% lies in the top ten. The entry originates in a study of blood T cell repertoires in COVID-19. The wider study: The United States, Italy and Spain provided the acute and convalescent COVID-19 samples.

Participants spanned ages about 18 to 100 years and resided in about 24 US areas. Participant-reported clinical history was the basis for cohort assignment. The genes are TRBV2 and TRBJ2-5; the D gene is possibly TRBD2 (5 bases). The sequenced sample was PBMCs or T cells enriched from blood (not recorded which). This TCR derives from a woman aged 18-35 years who had recovered from COVID-19. In DNA, the CDR3 is TGTGCCAGCAGTGAGACTACATGGGAGACCCAGTACTTC. Its translation: CASSETTWETQYF.